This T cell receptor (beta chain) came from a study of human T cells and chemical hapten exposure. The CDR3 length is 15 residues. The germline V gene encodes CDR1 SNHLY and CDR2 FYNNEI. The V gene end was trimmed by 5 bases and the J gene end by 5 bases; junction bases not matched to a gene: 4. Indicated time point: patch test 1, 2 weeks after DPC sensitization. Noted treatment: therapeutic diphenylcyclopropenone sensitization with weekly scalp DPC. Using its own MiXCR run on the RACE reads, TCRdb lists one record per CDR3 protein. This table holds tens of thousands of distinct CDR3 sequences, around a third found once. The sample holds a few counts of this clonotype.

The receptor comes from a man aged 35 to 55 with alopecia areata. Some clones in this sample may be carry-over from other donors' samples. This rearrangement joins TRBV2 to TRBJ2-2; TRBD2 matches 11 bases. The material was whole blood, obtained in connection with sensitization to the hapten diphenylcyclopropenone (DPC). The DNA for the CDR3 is TGTGCCAGCAGTCCCCTAGCGGGAGGTACCGGGGAGCTGTTTTTT. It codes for CASSPLAGGTGELFF. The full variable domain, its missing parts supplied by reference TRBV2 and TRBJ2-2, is EPEVTQTPSHQVTQMGQEVILRCVPISNHLYFYWYRQILGQKVEFLVSFYNNEISEKSEIFDDQFSVERPDGSNFTLKIRSTKLEDSAMYFCASSPLAGGTGELFFGEGSRLTVL.